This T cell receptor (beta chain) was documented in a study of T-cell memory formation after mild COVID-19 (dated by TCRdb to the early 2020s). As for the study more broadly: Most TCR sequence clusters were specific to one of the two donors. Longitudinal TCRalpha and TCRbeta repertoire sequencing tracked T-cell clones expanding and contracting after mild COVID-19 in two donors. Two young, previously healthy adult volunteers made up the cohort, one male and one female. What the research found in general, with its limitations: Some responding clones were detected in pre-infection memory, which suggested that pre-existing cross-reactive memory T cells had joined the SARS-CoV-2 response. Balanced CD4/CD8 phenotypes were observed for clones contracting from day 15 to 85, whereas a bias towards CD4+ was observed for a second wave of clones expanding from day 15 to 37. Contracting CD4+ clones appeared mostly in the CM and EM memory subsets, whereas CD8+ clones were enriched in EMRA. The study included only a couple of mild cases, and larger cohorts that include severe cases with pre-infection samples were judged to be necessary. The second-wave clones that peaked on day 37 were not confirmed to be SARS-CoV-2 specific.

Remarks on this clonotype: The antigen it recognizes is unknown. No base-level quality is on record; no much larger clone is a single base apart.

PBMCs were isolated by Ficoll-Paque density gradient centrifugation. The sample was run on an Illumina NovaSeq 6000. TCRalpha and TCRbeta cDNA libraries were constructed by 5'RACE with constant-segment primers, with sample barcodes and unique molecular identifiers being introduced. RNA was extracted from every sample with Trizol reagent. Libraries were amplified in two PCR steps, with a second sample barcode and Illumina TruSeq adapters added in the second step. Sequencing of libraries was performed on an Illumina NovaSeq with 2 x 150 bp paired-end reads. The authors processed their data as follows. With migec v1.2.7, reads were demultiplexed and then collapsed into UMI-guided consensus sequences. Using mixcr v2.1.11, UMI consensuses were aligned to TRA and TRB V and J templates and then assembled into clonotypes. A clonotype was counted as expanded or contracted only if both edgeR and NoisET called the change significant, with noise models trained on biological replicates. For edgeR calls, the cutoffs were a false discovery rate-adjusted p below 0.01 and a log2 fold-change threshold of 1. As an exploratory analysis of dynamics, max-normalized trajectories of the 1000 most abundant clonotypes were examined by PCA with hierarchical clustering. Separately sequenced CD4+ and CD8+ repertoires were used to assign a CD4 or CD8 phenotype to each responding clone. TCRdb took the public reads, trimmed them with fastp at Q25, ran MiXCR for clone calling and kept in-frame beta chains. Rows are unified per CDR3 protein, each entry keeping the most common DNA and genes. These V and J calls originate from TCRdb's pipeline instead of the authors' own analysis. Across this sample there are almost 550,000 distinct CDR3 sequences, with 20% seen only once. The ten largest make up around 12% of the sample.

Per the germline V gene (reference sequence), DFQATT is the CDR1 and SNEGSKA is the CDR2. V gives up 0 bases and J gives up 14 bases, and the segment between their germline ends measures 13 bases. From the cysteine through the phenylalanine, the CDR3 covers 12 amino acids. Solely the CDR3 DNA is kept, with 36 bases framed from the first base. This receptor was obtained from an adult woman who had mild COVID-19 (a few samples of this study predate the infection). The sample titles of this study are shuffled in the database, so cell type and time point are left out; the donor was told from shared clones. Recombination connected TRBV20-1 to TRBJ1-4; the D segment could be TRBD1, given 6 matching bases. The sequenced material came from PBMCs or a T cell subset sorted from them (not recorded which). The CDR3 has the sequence CSARDPTGCLFF. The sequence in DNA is TGCAGTGCTAGAGATCCCACAGGGTGCCTGTTTTTT.